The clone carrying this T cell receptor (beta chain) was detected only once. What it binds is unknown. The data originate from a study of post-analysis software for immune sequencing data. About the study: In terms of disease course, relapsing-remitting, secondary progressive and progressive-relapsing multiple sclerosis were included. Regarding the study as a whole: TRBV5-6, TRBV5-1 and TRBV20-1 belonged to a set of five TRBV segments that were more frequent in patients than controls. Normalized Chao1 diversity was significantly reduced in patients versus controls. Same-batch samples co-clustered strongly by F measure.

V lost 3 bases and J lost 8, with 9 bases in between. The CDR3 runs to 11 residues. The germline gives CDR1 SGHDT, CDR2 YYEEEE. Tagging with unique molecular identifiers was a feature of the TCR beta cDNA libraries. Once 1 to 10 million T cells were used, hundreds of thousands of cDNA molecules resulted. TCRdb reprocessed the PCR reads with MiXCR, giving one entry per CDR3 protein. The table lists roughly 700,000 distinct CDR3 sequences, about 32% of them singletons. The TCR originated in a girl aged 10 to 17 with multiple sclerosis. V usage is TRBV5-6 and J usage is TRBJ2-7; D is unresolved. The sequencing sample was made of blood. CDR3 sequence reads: CASSWGYKQYF. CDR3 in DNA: TGTGCCAGCAGCTGGGGATACAAGCAGTACTTC.